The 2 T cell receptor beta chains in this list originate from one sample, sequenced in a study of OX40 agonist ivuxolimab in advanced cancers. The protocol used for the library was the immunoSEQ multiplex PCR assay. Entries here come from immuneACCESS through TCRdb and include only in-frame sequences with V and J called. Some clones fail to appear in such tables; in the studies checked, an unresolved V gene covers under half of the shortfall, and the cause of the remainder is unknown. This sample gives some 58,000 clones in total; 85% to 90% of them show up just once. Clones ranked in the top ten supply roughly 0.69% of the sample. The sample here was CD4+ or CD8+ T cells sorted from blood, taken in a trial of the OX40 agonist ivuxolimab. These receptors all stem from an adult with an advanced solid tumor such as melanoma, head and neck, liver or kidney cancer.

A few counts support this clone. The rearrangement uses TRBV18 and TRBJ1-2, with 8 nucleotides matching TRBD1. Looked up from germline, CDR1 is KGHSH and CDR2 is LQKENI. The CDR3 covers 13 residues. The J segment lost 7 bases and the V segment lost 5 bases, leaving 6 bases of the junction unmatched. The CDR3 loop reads CASSSDRATGYTF. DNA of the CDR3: TGTGCCAGCTCATCGGACAGGGCTACTGGCTACACCTTC.

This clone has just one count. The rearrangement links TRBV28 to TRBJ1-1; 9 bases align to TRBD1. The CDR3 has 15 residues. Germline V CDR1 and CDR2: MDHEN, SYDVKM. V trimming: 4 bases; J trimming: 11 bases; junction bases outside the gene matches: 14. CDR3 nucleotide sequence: TGTGCCAGCAGTTCACTATCTACAGGGGGCGGTGAGGCTTTCTTT. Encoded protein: CASSSLSTGGGEAFF. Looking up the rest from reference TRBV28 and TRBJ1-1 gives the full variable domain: DVKVTQSSRYLVKRTGEKVFLECVQDMDHENMFWYRQDPGLGLRLIYFSYDVKMKEKGDIPEGYSVSREKKERFSLILESASTNQTSMYLCASSSLSTGGGEAFFGQGTRLTVV.